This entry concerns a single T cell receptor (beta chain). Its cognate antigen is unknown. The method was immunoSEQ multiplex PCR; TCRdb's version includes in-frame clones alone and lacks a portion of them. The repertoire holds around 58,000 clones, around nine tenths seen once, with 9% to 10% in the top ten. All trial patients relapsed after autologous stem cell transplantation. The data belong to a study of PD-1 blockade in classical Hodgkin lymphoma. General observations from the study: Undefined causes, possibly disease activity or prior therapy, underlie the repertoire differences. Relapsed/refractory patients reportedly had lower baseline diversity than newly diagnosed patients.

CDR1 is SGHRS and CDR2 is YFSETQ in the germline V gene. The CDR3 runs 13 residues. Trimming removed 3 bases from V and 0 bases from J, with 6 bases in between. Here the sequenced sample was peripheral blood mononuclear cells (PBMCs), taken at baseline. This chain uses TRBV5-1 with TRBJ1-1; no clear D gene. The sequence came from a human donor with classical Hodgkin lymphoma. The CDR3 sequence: CASSSTVNTEAFF. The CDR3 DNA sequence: TGCGCCAGCAGCTCGACGGTGAACACTGAAGCTTTCTTT.